A selection of T cell receptor beta chains follows, all from one sample in a study of regulatory T cells in long-lasting Graves disease. TCRdb ran MiXCR on the multiplex PCR reads and lists one entry per CDR3 protein. This sample has roughly 470,000 distinct CDR3 sequences; around 21% occur once, and the top ten carry 7.8%. Sequenced material: peripheral blood mononuclear cells (PBMCs), taken when the disease was refractory, from a patient treated with antithyroid drugs. The source is a female donor with Graves disease. CDR3s include the opening cysteine and the closing phenylalanine or tryptophan. The order of the fields is D gene, J gene, clone size, V gene, CDR3 protein, CDR3 DNA. A D gene is named only where the DNA matches it firmly. Rows may omit the clone size; those that give it use once, few, many or a size class.

>NA|TRBJ1-4|NA|TRBV13
CASSLGILGATNEKLFF
TGTGCCAGCAGCTTAGGAATCCTAGGGGCGACTAATGAAAAACTGTTTTTT
>TRBD2|TRBJ2-2|few|TRBV3-1
CTSSHLAGEGTGELFF
TGTACCAGCAGCCATTTAGCGGGAGAGGGAACCGGGGAGCTGTTTTTT
>NA|TRBJ2-1|NA|TRBV27
CASSPQVLSSYNEQFF
TGTGCCAGCAGTCCCCAAGTACTAAGCTCCTACAATGAGCAGTTCTTC
>NA|TRBJ1-1|many|TRBV6-1
CASTGRAANTEAFF
TGTGCCAGCACGGGGCGGGCGGCGAACACTGAAGCTTTCTTT
>NA|TRBJ1-5|few|TRBV28
CASSLWGPGEPQHF
TGTGCCAGCAGTTTATGGGGGCCAGGAGAGCCCCAGCATTTT
>TRBD2|TRBJ2-1|few|TRBV27
CASSFYGGSYNEQFF
TGTGCCAGCAGTTTTTACGGGGGGTCCTACAATGAGCAGTTCTTC
>NA|TRBJ2-7|NA|TRBV29-1
CSVAPPSGSSYEQYF
TGCAGCGTTGCACCCCCATCAGGGAGCTCCTACGAGCAGTACTTC
>NA|TRBJ2-7|NA|TRBV12-3/TRBV12-4
CASSQRQVLGPGYEQYF
TGTGCCAGCAGTCAGAGACAGGTTTTGGGCCCGGGCTACGAGCAGTACTTC
>NA|TRBJ1-1|many|TRBV6-1
CASNLGPNTEAFF
TGTGCCAGCAACCTGGGACCGAACACTGAAGCTTTCTTT
>TRBD1|TRBJ2-7|NA|TRBV27
CASSLRTTTGGPYEQCF
TGTGCCAGCAGTTTAAGGACCACGACAGGGGGGCCCTACGAGCAGTGCTTC
>NA|TRBJ2-5|NA|TRBV5-1
CASSRGLAELKETQYF
TGCGCCAGCAGCCGGGGGCTAGCGGAATTAAAAGAGACCCAGTACTTC
>NA|TRBJ1-1|many|TRBV28
CASQYRGAEAFF
TGTGCCAGCCAATATCGGGGCGCTGAAGCTTTCTTT
>NA|TRBJ2-5|NA|TRBV2
CASLTRGETQYF
TGTGCCAGCTTGACTAGGGGGGAGACCCAGTACTTC
>NA|TRBJ2-6|NA|TRBV7-9
CASSLRGNVLTF
TGTGCCAGCAGCTTACGAGGGAACGTCCTGACTTTC
>TRBD2|TRBJ2-7|many|TRBV10-3
CAISEVRLAGSGEQYF
TGTGCCATCAGTGAGGTTAGACTAGCGGGATCAGGCGAGCAGTACTTC
>NA|TRBJ2-5|many|TRBV7-2
CASSLGSRDLYQETQYF
TGTGCCAGCAGCTTAGGGTCCAGGGACTTGTACCAAGAGACCCAGTACTTC
>NA|TRBJ1-1|many|TRBV11-2
CASSLKVSGEAFF
TGTGCCAGCAGCTTAAAAGTGTCAGGAGAAGCTTTCTTT
>NA|TRBJ2-3|NA|TRBV15
CATSRATDTQYF
TGTGCCACCAGCAGGGCAACAGATACGCAGTATTTT
>NA|TRBJ2-5|many|TRBV2
CASSRQLSQETQYF
TGTGCCAGCAGTAGACAGCTTTCCCAAGAGACCCAGTACTTC
>NA|TRBJ1-3|NA|TRBV20-1
CSARVPPIGPGNTIYF
TGCAGTGCTAGAGTTCCCCCAATCGGACCTGGAAACACCATATATTTT
>NA|TRBJ2-1|NA|TRBV12-3/TRBV12-4
CASSLGGAPNEQFF
TGTGCCAGCAGTTTGGGGGGAGCGCCCAATGAGCAGTTCTTC
>NA|TRBJ1-1|few|TRBV19
CASSIAPGNTEAFF
TGTGCCAGTAGTATAGCTCCGGGGAACACTGAAGCTTTCTTT
>NA|TRBJ1-4|many|TRBV28
CASLAAEKLFF
TGTGCCAGCCTGGCGGCGGAAAAACTGTTTTTT
>TRBD2|TRBJ2-1|NA|TRBV7-2
CASSLPAGETSYNEQFF
TGTGCCAGCAGCTTACCAGCGGGAGAGACCTCCTACAATGAGCAGTTCTTC